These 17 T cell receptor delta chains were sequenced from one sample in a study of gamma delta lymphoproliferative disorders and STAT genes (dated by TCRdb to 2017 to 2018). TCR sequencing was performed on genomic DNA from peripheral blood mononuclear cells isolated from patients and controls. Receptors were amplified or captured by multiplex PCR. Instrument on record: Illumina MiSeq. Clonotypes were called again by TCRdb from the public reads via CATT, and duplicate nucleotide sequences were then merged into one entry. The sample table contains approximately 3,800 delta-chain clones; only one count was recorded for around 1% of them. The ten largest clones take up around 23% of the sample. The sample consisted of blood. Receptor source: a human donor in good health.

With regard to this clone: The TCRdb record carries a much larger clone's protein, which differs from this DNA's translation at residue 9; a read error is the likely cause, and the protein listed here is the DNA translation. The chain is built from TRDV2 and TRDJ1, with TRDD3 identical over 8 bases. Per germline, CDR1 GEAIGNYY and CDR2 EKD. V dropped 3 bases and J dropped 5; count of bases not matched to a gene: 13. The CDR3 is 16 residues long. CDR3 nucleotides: TGTGCCTGTGACTCACTACTGGGGGGTAGTGGAGATAAACTCATCTTT. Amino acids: CACDSLLGGSGDKLIF.

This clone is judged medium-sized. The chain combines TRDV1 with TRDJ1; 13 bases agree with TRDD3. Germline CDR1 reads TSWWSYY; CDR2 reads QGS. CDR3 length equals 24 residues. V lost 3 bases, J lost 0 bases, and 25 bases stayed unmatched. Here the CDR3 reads CALGDGRFEPYWGIRTGYTDKLIF. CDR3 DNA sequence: TGTGCTCTTGGGGACGGTCGATTCGAACCATACTGGGGGATACGCACAGGGTACACCGATAAACTCATCTTT.

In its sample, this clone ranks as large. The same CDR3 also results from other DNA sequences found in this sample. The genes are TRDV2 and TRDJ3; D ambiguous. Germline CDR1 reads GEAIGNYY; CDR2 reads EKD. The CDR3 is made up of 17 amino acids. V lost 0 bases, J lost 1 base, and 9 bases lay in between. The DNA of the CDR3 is TGTGCCTGTGACACCGTGGAGGGTTCCTGGGACACCCGACAGATGTTTTTC. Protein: CACDTVEGSWDTRQMFF.

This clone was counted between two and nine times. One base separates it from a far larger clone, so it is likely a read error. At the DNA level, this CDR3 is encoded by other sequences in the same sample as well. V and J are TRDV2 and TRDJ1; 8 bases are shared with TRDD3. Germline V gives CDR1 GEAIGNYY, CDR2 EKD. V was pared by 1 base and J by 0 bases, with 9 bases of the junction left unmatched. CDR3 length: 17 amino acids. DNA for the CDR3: TGTGCCTGTGACACTCTACTGGGGGCCGAGTACACCGATAAACTCATCTTT. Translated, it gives CACDTLLGAEYTDKLIF.

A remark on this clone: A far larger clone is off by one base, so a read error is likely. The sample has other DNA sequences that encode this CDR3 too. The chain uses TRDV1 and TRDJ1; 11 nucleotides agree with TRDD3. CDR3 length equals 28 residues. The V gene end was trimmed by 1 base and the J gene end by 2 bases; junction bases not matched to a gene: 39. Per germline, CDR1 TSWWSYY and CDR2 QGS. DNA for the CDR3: TGTGCTCTTGGGGAACATTCGATTATATGGGAGCTTTTCCTACCCAGTGGAAACTGGGGGATAGGGACCGATAAACTCATCTTT. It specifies CALGEHSIIWELFLPSGNWGIGTDKLIF.

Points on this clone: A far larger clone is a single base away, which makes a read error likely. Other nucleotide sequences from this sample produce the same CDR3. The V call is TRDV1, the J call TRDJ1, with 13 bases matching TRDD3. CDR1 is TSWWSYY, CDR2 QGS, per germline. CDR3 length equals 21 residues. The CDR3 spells CALGEWTDHYWGIRFADKLIF. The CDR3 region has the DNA TGTGCTCTTGGGGAATGGACCGATCATTACTGGGGGATACGCTTCGCCGACAAACTCATCTTT.

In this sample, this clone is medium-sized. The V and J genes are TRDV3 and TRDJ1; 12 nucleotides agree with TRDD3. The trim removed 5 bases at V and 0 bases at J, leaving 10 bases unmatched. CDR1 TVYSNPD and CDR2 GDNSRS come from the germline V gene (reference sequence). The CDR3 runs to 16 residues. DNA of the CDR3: TGTGCCGTGGGGGCTACTGGGGGATACCACACCGATAAACTCATCTTT. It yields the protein CAVGATGGYHTDKLIF.

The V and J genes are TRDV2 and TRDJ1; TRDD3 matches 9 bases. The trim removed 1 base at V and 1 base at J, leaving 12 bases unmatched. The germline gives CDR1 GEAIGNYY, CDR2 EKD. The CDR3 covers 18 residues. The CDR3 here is CACDTCPGGSRFTDKLIF. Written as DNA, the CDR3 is TGTGCCTGTGACACTTGTCCTGGGGGATCGCGTTTCACCGATAAACTCATCTTT.

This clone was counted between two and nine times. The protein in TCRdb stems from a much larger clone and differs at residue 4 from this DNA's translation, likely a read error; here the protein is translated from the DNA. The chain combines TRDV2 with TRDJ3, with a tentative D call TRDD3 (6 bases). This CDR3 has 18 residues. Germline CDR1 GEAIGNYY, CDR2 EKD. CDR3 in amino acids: CACGTGGPSSWDTRQMFF. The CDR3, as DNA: TGTGCCTGTGGCACCGGGGGACCAAGCTCCTGGGACACCCGACAGATGTTTTTC.

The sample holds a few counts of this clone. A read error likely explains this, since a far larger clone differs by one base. This CDR3 is CACDPAGLGDTRWDTRQMFF. CDR3 DNA sequence: TGTGCCTGTGACCCCGCGGGACTGGGGGATACGCGCTGGGACACCCGACAGATGTTTTTC. The V call is TRDV2, the J call TRDJ3; 13 bases fit TRDD3. V gave up 3 bases and J gave up 3 bases; unmatched junction bases: 10. The CDR3 is 20 residues long. Germline CDR1 and CDR2: GEAIGNYY and EKD.

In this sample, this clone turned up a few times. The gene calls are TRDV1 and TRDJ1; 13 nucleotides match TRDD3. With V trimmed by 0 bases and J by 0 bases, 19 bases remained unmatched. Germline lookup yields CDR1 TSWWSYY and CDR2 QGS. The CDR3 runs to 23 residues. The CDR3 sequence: CALGELVPTYWGIRGPYTDKLIF. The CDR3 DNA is TGTGCTCTTGGGGAACTCGTACCTACGTACTGGGGGATACGGGGGCCATACACCGATAAACTCATCTTT.

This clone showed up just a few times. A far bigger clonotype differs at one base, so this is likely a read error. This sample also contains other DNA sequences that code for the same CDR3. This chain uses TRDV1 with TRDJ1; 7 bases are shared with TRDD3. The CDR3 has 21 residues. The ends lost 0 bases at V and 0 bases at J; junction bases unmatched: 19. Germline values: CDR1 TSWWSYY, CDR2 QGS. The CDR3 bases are TGTGCTCTTGGGGAACTACCTCTCTTCTTGGGGGACCCACCGTACACCGATAAACTCATCTTT. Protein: CALGELPLFLGDPPYTDKLIF.

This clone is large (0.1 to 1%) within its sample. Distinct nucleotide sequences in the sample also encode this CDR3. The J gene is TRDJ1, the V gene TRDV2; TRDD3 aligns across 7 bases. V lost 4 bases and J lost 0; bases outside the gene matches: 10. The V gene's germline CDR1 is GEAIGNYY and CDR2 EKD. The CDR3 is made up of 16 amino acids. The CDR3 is CACEELGVQYTDKLIF. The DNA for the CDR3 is TGTGCCTGTGAAGAGCTGGGGGTCCAGTACACCGATAAACTCATCTTT.

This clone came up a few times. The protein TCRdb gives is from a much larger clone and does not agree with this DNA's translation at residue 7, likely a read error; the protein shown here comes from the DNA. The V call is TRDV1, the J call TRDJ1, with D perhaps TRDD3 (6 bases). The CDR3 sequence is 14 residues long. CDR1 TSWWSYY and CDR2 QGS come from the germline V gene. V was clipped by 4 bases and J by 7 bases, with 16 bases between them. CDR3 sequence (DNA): TGTGCTCTTGGGGCCCTTACCCGATACGGTAAACTCATCTTT. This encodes CALGALTRYGKLIF.

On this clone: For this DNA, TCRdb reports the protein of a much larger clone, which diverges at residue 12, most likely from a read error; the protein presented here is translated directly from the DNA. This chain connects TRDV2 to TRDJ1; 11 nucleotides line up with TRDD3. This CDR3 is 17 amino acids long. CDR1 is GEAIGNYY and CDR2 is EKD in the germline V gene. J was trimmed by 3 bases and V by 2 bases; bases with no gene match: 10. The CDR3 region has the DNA TGTGCCTGTGACAGCCTGGGGGATACTCTGTACGCCGATAAACTCATCTTT. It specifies CACDSLGDTLYADKLIF.

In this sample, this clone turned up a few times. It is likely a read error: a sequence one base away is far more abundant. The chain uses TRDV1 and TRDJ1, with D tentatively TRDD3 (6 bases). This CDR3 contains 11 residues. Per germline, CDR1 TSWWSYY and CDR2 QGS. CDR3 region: CAPGEPDKLIF. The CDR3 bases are TGTGCTCCTGGGGAACCCGATAAACTCATCTTT.

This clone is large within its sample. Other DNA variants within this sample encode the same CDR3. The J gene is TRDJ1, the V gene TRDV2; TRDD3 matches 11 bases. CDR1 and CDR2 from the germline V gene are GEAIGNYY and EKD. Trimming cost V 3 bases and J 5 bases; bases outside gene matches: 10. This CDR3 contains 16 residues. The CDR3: CACDSLLGDSGDKLIF. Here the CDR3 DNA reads TGTGCCTGTGACTCACTACTGGGGGATAGTGGAGATAAACTCATCTTT.